This T cell receptor beta chain stems from a study of shared clonotypes between healthy human individuals. The wider study: Three plates each covered CD4 naive and memory; CD8 naive two, CD8 memory one. Whole-study results and caveats: The donor pool, a small one, limited the genetic and exposure-history diversity represented. Sampling covered blood only; tissue repertoires likely differ.

Concerning this clone itself: What it recognizes is unknown.

This table comes from immunoSEQ multiplex PCR, and its TCRdb copy is limited to in-frame clones, with some not included. This sample carries fewer than 850,000 clones, just over 95% of them seen once, and the ten largest clones take under 0.3%. Naive CD8 cells were CD45RO-negative, positively selected for CCR7, excluding terminally differentiated effector memory CD45RA+ cells. Free of recent acute infections or vaccinations, the donors were healthy HIV-negative adults. The clonotype comes from a man aged 25 to 40 in good health. The sequenced material came from naive CD8+ T cells sorted from blood.

DNA of the CDR3: TGTGCCAGCAGCCTAGACGGGGGGATGGCCAATGAGCAGTTCTTC. Residues: CASSLDGGMANEQFF. The chain links TRBV9 to TRBJ2-1; 7 bases align to TRBD2. Per germline, CDR1 SGDLS and CDR2 YYNGEE. V gave up 4 bases and J gave up 6 bases; unmatched junction bases: 10. This CDR3 region has 15 residues.